Listed below are T cell receptor beta chains from one sample, sequenced in a study of T cell repertoires in cytomegalovirus infection. TCRdb fed the reads into MiXCR, producing one record per CDR3 protein. Here the sample spans 150,000 to 200,000 distinct CDR3 sequences, over 13% being singletons. The sample consisted of PBMCs. Receptor source: a human donor in good health (CMV status not recorded). Some clones in this sample may be carry-over from other donors' samples. The CDR3 runs from the conserved cysteine through the conserved F or W. D genes are given only for firm matches. The listing skips clone size in some rows; elsewhere it reads once, few, many or a size class.

d_call	v_call	j_call	clone_size	cdr3_aa	cdr3_nt
TRBD1	TRBV5-1	TRBJ2-7	few	CASGSTGFSEQYF	TGCGCCAGCGGATCGACAGGGTTCAGCGAGCAGTACTTC
TRBD2	TRBV10-3	TRBJ2-3	NA	CAISESVAGGSTDTQYF	TGTGCCATCAGTGAGTCGGTAGCGGGAGGTAGCACAGATACGCAGTATTTT
NA	TRBV6-6	TRBJ2-6	few	CASTPEGTGANVLTF	TGTGCCAGCACCCCTGAGGGGACTGGGGCCAACGTCCTGACTTTC
NA	TRBV29-1	TRBJ2-7	many	CSVEGEADSSEQYF	TGCAGCGTTGAAGGGGAAGCAGATTCCTCCGAGCAGTACTTC
TRBD1	TRBV27	TRBJ1-3	few	CASSSRRGTGAGNTIYF	TGTGCCAGCAGTTCTCGACGCGGGACAGGGGCTGGAAACACCATATATTTT
NA	TRBV7-2	TRBJ1-1	many	CASTPVPRTEAFF	TGTGCCAGCACCCCGGTCCCACGGACTGAAGCTTTCTTT
TRBD1	TRBV27	TRBJ1-4	NA	CGSSWAPDRVDEKLFF	TGTGGCAGCAGTTGGGCCCCTGACAGGGTCGATGAAAAACTGTTTTTT
NA	TRBV9	TRBJ2-2	NA	CASSAGTTGPGELFF	TGTGCCAGCAGCGCTGGGACGACGGGGCCCGGGGAGCTGTTTTTT
TRBD2	TRBV7-6	TRBJ2-7	many	CASSLGTSGGYEQYF	TGTGCCAGCAGCTTAGGGACTAGCGGTGGCTACGAGCAGTACTTC
TRBD2	TRBV7-2	TRBJ2-1	many	CASSLAAGASYNEQFF	TGTGCCAGCAGCTTAGCCGCGGGAGCCTCCTACAATGAGCAGTTCTTC
NA	TRBV19	TRBJ2-7	many	CASSITGANGEQYF	TGTGCCAGTAGTATAACGGGAGCAAACGGCGAGCAGTACTTC
TRBD2	TRBV7-2	TRBJ2-3	many	CASSLEASGTLDTQYF	TGTGCCAGCAGCTTAGAAGCTAGCGGGACCCTAGATACGCAGTATTTT
NA	TRBV7-6	TRBJ1-6	NA	CASSNLGSPLHF	TGTGCCAGCAGCAACCTCGGGTCACCCCTCCACTTT
NA	TRBV27	TRBJ2-7	NA	CASKASGALSDEQYF	TGTGCCAGCAAGGCGTCAGGGGCCCTTTCGGACGAGCAGTACTTC
NA	TRBV28	TRBJ1-1	NA	CASSSLRGLFGTEAFF	TGTGCCAGCAGTTCGCTAAGAGGGCTCTTTGGCACTGAAGCTTTCTTT
NA	TRBV2	TRBJ1-3	NA	CASSEAPRTPNTIYF	TGTGCCAGCAGTGAAGCGCCTCGGACACCAAACACCATATATTTT
NA	TRBV5-1	TRBJ1-1	many	CATKGGLNTEAFF	TGCGCAACTAAAGGGGGGCTGAACACTGAAGCTTTCTTT
NA	TRBV7-2	TRBJ1-5	many	CASSTGNGNQPQHF	TGTGCCAGCAGCACAGGGAATGGCAATCAGCCCCAGCATTTT
TRBD1	TRBV29-1	TRBJ2-7	NA	CSAGQAGSYEQYF	TGCAGCGCGGGACAGGCCGGCTCCTACGAGCAGTACTTC
TRBD2	TRBV5-4	TRBJ2-1	few	CASSPGTSGNEQFF	TGTGCCAGCAGCCCTGGGACTAGCGGGAATGAGCAGTTCTTC
NA	TRBV20-1	TRBJ1-2	NA	CSARRGPNYGYTF	TGCAGTGCTAGACGGGGCCCTAACTATGGCTACACCTTC
NA	TRBV12-3/TRBV12-4	TRBJ1-1	few	CASSFQGRNTEAFF	TGTGCCAGCAGTTTTCAGGGACGGAATACTGAAGCTTTCTTT
NA	TRBV5-5	TRBJ2-7	NA	CASSLAKRRGSPYEQYF	TGTGCCAGCAGCTTGGCCAAGCGTAGGGGGTCCCCCTACGAGCAGTACTTC
NA	TRBV5-1	TRBJ1-1	NA	CASSSSTGLNTEAFF	TGCGCCAGCAGCTCTTCGACAGGATTGAACACTGAAGCTTTCTTT
NA	TRBV2	TRBJ1-5	few	CASSETSSNQPQHF	TGTGCCAGCAGTGAGACATCGAGCAATCAGCCCCAGCATTTT
NA	TRBV7-3	TRBJ1-1	many	CASSLFGQGDGVNTEAFF	TGTGCCAGCAGCTTATTTGGTCAGGGTGATGGGGTGAACACTGAAGCTTTCTTT
NA	TRBV20-1	TRBJ2-5	many	CSARIPGDHQETQYF	TGCAGTGCTAGAATTCCAGGGGACCACCAAGAGACCCAGTACTTC
NA	TRBV12-3/TRBV12-4	TRBJ1-4	many	CASSRDGGSEKLFF	TGTGCCAGCAGTCGGGACGGCGGTTCTGAAAAACTGTTTTTT
NA	TRBV7-8	TRBJ2-1	NA	CASSLYISYNEQFF	TGTGCCAGCAGCCTATATATAAGCTACAATGAGCAGTTCTTC
TRBD2	TRBV7-2	TRBJ2-2	few	CASYSGSPGELFF	TGTGCCAGTTATAGCGGGAGCCCCGGGGAGCTGTTTTTT
NA	TRBV27	TRBJ1-2	many	CASSLMPEDSFYGYTF	TGTGCCAGCAGTCTGATGCCTGAGGACAGCTTCTATGGCTACACCTTC
TRBD2	TRBV24-1	TRBJ2-7	few	CATTPPGLVYEQYF	TGTGCCACCACCCCACCGGGACTAGTTTACGAGCAGTACTTC
NA	TRBV7-8	TRBJ2-7	NA	CASSPKTGAYFYEQYF	TGTGCCAGCAGCCCAAAGACCGGCGCCTATTTTTACGAGCAGTACTTC
TRBD1	TRBV4-1	TRBJ2-6	NA	CASIQDIAGGAGANVLTF	TGCGCCAGCATCCAAGATATCGCAGGGGGCGCTGGGGCCAACGTCCTGACTTTC
TRBD2	TRBV7-2	TRBJ2-2	many	CASSLTSGRAGELFF	TGTGCCAGCAGCTTAACTAGCGGGAGGGCCGGGGAGCTGTTTTTT
NA	TRBV7-2	TRBJ1-6	many	CASSPDLSGSPLHF	TGTGCCAGCAGCCCCGATCTCAGTGGTTCACCCCTCCACTTT